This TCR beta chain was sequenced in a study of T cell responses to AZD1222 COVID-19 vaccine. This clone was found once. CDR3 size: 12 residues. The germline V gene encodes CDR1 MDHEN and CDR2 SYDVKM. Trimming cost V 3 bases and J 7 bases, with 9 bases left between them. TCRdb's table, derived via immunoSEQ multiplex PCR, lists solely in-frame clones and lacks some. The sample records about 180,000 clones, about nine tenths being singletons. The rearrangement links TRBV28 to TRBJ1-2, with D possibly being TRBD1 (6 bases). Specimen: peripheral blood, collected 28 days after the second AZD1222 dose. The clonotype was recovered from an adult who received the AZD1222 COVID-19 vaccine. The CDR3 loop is CASSFGGRGYTF. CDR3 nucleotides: TGTGCCAGCAGTTTTGGGGGGCGTGGCTACACCTTC.